Listed below are T cell receptor beta chains from one sample, sequenced in a study of identical twins. TCRdb ran MiXCR on the 5' RACE reads and lists one entry per CDR3 protein. Among 500,000 or so distinct CDR3 sequences listed, approximately 15% were seen once. The data were also submitted as part of a second study, on yellow fever vaccine responses in identical twins.

Sequenced sample: CD4+ T cells sorted from blood. Receptors originate from a woman younger than 30 in good health. The CDR3 runs from the conserved cysteine through the conserved F or W. Each record gives: clone size, D gene, J gene, CDR3 length, V gene, CDR3 DNA, CDR3 protein. The D gene is left open where the match is weak. Size is omitted from some rows. Given values are once, few, many or a class for expanded clones.

abundance: NA
d_gene: NA
j_gene: TRBJ2-1
len: 15
v_gene: TRBV7-9
CDR3nt: TGTGCCAGCCGCCTGGGGACTGAGCCCTACAATGAGCAGTTCTTC
CDR3aa: CASRLGTEPYNEQFF

abundance: NA
d_gene: NA
j_gene: TRBJ2-2
len: 16
v_gene: TRBV6-5
CDR3nt: TGTGCCAGCAGTTACTCGAGTGGGCTTTTTACCGGGGAGCTGTTTTTT
CDR3aa: CASSYSSGLFTGELFF

abundance: NA
d_gene: NA
j_gene: TRBJ2-1
len: 16
v_gene: TRBV7-9
CDR3nt: TGTGCCAGCAGCTTAGCGCGGGGGCCCTCCTACAATGAGCAGTTCTTC
CDR3aa: CASSLARGPSYNEQFF

abundance: few
d_gene: TRBD2
j_gene: TRBJ2-1
len: 15
v_gene: TRBV20-1
CDR3nt: TGCAGTGCTGCCAAAGCGGGAGCCGGCTACAATGAGCAGTTCTTC
CDR3aa: CSAAKAGAGYNEQFF

abundance: few
d_gene: TRBD1
j_gene: TRBJ2-7
len: 16
v_gene: TRBV4-3
CDR3nt: TGCGCCAGCAGCCAAGATTTTCGACAGGGGGCGTACGAGCAGTACTTC
CDR3aa: CASSQDFRQGAYEQYF

abundance: NA
d_gene: TRBD2
j_gene: TRBJ2-7
len: 14
v_gene: TRBV18
CDR3nt: TGTGCCAGCTCACCTGCCGGGAGGGCCTACGAGCAGTACTTC
CDR3aa: CASSPAGRAYEQYF

abundance: few
d_gene: TRBD1
j_gene: TRBJ2-1
len: 14
v_gene: TRBV24-1
CDR3nt: TGTGCCACCAGTGACCCGGGACAGCTGAATGAGCAGTTCTTC
CDR3aa: CATSDPGQLNEQFF

abundance: few
d_gene: TRBD2
j_gene: TRBJ2-5
len: 18
v_gene: TRBV6-1
CDR3nt: TGTGCCAGCAGTGAACGGACTAGCGGGATCGGGTACCAAGAGACCCAGTACTTC
CDR3aa: CASSERTSGIGYQETQYF

abundance: NA
d_gene: TRBD1
j_gene: TRBJ2-7
len: 11
v_gene: TRBV3-1
CDR3nt: TGTGCCAGCAGCGACCGGGACAGGGCGATATTC
CDR3aa: CASSDRDRAIF

abundance: NA
d_gene: NA
j_gene: TRBJ2-2
len: 16
v_gene: TRBV5-1
CDR3nt: TGCGCCAGCAGCTGGTCCAGCCACGCGAACACCGGGGAGCTGTTTTTT
CDR3aa: CASSWSSHANTGELFF

abundance: NA
d_gene: TRBD2
j_gene: TRBJ2-2
len: 15
v_gene: TRBV7-6
CDR3nt: TGTGCCAGCAGCTCACCTAGCGGGAGATCCGGGGAGCTGTCTTTT
CDR3aa: CASSSPSGRSGELSF

abundance: few
d_gene: NA
j_gene: TRBJ1-2
len: 13
v_gene: TRBV20-1
CDR3nt: TGCAGTGCTAGAGACAGGAGTGGCTATGGCTACACCTTC
CDR3aa: CSARDRSGYGYTF

abundance: few
d_gene: TRBD1
j_gene: TRBJ1-2
len: 14
v_gene: TRBV28
CDR3nt: TGTGCCAGCAGTCAGGGGGCGCTTAACTATGGCTACACCTTC
CDR3aa: CASSQGALNYGYTF

abundance: NA
d_gene: NA
j_gene: TRBJ1-1
len: 14
v_gene: TRBV9
CDR3nt: TGTGCCAGCAGCGTAGTAGGTCCTAACACTGAAGCTTTCTTT
CDR3aa: CASSVVGPNTEAFF

abundance: NA
d_gene: TRBD2
j_gene: TRBJ2-7
len: 18
v_gene: TRBV11-2
CDR3nt: TGTGCCAGCAGCTGGAGGGTGACTAGCCCCAGTAGGACCTACGAGCAGTACTTC
CDR3aa: CASSWRVTSPSRTYEQYF

abundance: few
d_gene: NA
j_gene: TRBJ2-3
len: 16
v_gene: TRBV7-2
CDR3nt: TGTGCCAGCAGCTTAGCGGGGGTGTCTAGCACAGATACGCAGTATTTT
CDR3aa: CASSLAGVSSTDTQYF

abundance: few
d_gene: TRBD1
j_gene: TRBJ2-2
len: 14
v_gene: TRBV6-1
CDR3nt: TGTGCCAGCAGTATAACAGGGGGCACCGGGGAGCTGTTTTTT
CDR3aa: CASSITGGTGELFF

abundance: few
d_gene: NA
j_gene: TRBJ1-6
len: 12
v_gene: TRBV6-5
CDR3nt: TGTGCCAGCAGGCGGCCCAATTCACCCCTCCACTTT
CDR3aa: CASRRPNSPLHF

abundance: few
d_gene: TRBD1
j_gene: TRBJ2-2
len: 15
v_gene: TRBV6-1
CDR3nt: TGTGCCAGCAACAGAGGGACAGGGTCCACCGGGGAGCTGTTTTTT
CDR3aa: CASNRGTGSTGELFF

abundance: many
d_gene: NA
j_gene: TRBJ1-1
len: 12
v_gene: TRBV12-3/TRBV12-4
CDR3nt: TGTGCCAGCAGTTTGTCGGACACTGAAGCTTTCTTT
CDR3aa: CASSLSDTEAFF

abundance: NA
d_gene: NA
j_gene: TRBJ2-5
len: 14
v_gene: TRBV2
CDR3nt: TGTGCCAGCAGTGAAAGGGCAGGCCAAGAGACCCAGTACTTC
CDR3aa: CASSERAGQETQYF

abundance: few
d_gene: TRBD1
j_gene: TRBJ2-3
len: 13
v_gene: TRBV6-2/TRBV6-3
CDR3nt: TGTGCCACCGACAGGGGAAACACAGATACGCAGTATTTT
CDR3aa: CATDRGNTDTQYF

abundance: few
d_gene: NA
j_gene: TRBJ2-3
len: 14
v_gene: TRBV5-1
CDR3nt: TGCGCCAGCAGATTAGCGACCGGGGCTTATACGCAGTATTTT
CDR3aa: CASRLATGAYTQYF

abundance: NA
d_gene: TRBD2
j_gene: TRBJ2-3
len: 17
v_gene: TRBV7-3
CDR3nt: TGTGCCAGCAGCTTACGGGCTCCTAGCGGGGGCACAGATACGCAGTATTTT
CDR3aa: CASSLRAPSGGTDTQYF

abundance: NA
d_gene: TRBD1
j_gene: TRBJ1-6
len: 15
v_gene: TRBV2
CDR3nt: TGTGCCAGCAGTCCGGACAGGGAAAATAATTCACCCCTCCACTTT
CDR3aa: CASSPDRENNSPLHF

abundance: NA
d_gene: NA
j_gene: TRBJ1-5
len: 14
v_gene: TRBV3-1
CDR3nt: TGTGCCAGCAGCCAAGGACAGGGCAATCAGCCCCAGCATTTT
CDR3aa: CASSQGQGNQPQHF

abundance: few
d_gene: TRBD2
j_gene: TRBJ2-7
len: 13
v_gene: TRBV4-2
CDR3nt: TGTGCCAGCAGCAAACTAGCGGGAGACGAGCAGTACTTC
CDR3aa: CASSKLAGDEQYF

abundance: few
d_gene: NA
j_gene: TRBJ2-7
len: 15
v_gene: TRBV5-8
CDR3nt: TGTGCCAGCAGCTCAGGTGGGGGAAGCTCCTACGAGCAGTACTTC
CDR3aa: CASSSGGGSSYEQYF